The 15 T cell receptor beta chains presented below share a single source sample, sequenced in a study of blood T cell repertoires in COVID-19. The protocol was immunoSEQ multiplex PCR, while the TCRdb copy is restricted to in-frame clones and leaves out a portion. This table holds some 130,000 clones, around 89% found once. Sample: peripheral blood. The receptors derive from a man aged 55 to 70 with COVID-19, enrolled during active disease.

This chain joins TRBV7-2 and TRBJ2-5, with D perhaps matching TRBD1 (5 bases). Germline V CDR1 and CDR2: SGHTA, FQGNSA. Deletions cut 5 bases from V and 4 bases from J, with 5 bases between. The CDR3 consists of 11 residues. CDR3 nucleotide sequence: TGTGCCAGCAGCAGGGGAGAGACCCAGTACTTC. It is translated as CASSRGETQYF.

The gene calls are TRBV5-4 and TRBJ2-5, with a weak D call TRBD2 (6 bases). The CDR3 covers 16 residues. Germline assignment: CDR1 SGHNT and CDR2 YYREEE (reference sequence). The V gene lost 4 bases and the J gene lost 7 bases, with 23 bases spanning the gap. The CDR3 DNA reads as TGTGCCAGCAGCCCAGATTCCTCGAGCGCGGAGGGGACCCAGTACTTC. This codes for CASSPDSSSAEGTQYF. Based on the CDR3 plus reference TRBV5-4 and TRBJ2-5, the full variable domain is ETGVTQSPTHLIKTRGQQVTLRCSSQSGHNTVSWYQQALGQGPQFIFQYYREEENGRGNFPPRFSGLQFPNYSSELNVNALELDDSALYLCASSPDSSSAEGTQYFGPGTRLLVL.

This clone turned up a few times. The rearrangement uses TRBV30 and TRBJ2-3; perhaps TRBD2 as D (7 bases). The V end was cut by 2 bases, the J end by 0 bases, with 12 bases between. The CDR3 runs 15 residues. CDR1 is GTSNPN, CDR2 SVGIG, per germline (reference sequence). CDR3 sequence (DNA): TGTGCCTGGAGTAGGGGCGGGGGCAGCACAGATACGCAGTATTTT. The encoded protein is CAWSRGGGSTDTQYF.

V and J are TRBV7-8 and TRBJ2-3; unclear D gene. The CDR3 loop spans 12 amino acids. The germline CDR1 and CDR2 sequences are SGHVS and FQNEAQ. With 3 bases removed from V and 5 bases from J, the gap between germline ends came to 6 bases. CDR3 loop: CASSFGQDTQYF. Here the CDR3 DNA reads TGTGCCAGCAGCTTCGGTCAAGATACGCAGTATTTT.

This sequence joins TRBV18 and TRBJ1-2; D is possibly TRBD1 (6 bases). CDR3 length: 14 residues. V lost 3 bases to trimming and J lost 2 bases, with 10 bases between them. The germline CDR1 and CDR2 sequences are KGHSH and LQKENI. CDR3 sequence reads: CASSPGTKNYGYTF. CDR3 nucleotide sequence: TGTGCCAGCTCACCGGGGACAAAGAACTATGGCTACACCTTC.

The CDR3: CASRAGPGYGYTF. The CDR3 DNA reads TGTGCCAGTAGAGCGGGACCAGGCTATGGCTACACCTTC. The chain carries TRBV19 and TRBJ1-2, with D perhaps matching TRBD1 (5 bases). Trimming stripped 6 bases from V and 4 bases from J, with 12 bases between. Germline V CDR1 and CDR2: LNHDA, SQIVND (reference sequence). This CDR3 has 13 amino acids. The whole variable domain, filled in from reference TRBV19 and TRBJ1-2, reads DGGITQSPKYLFRKEGQNVTLSCEQNLNHDAMYWYRQDPGQGLRLIYYSQIVNDFQKGDIAEGYSVSREKKESFPLTVTSAQKNPTAFYLCASRAGPGYGYTFGSGTRLTVV.

J is TRBJ1-3 and V is TRBV2, with 9 bases aligning to TRBD1. CDR3 size: 15 residues. Germline V gives CDR1 SNHLY, CDR2 FYNNEI. V gave up 4 bases and J gave up 4 bases; unmatched junction bases: 5. This CDR3 is CASSVRQGGGNTIYF. CDR3 sequence (DNA): TGTGCCAGCAGTGTACGACAGGGGGGAGGAAACACCATATATTTT.

The rearrangement joins TRBV3-1 (or the pseudogene TRBV3-2) to TRBJ1-4; the D gene is possibly TRBD1 (6 bases). This CDR3 comprises 14 residues. The V gene lost 6 bases and the J gene lost 2 bases, with 10 bases spanning the gap. Germline CDR1 and CDR2: LGHDT and YNNKEL (reference sequence). As DNA, the CDR3 is TGTGCCAGCAGAGACAGGTCGACTAATGAAAAACTGTTTTTT. This translates into CASRDRSTNEKLFF.

The chain couples TRBV5-1 to TRBJ2-5; tentative D call: TRBD1 (6 bases). From germline, CDR1 is SGHRS and CDR2 YFSETQ. Trimming removed 5 bases from V and 0 bases from J, with 14 bases in between. This CDR3 has 15 amino acids. CDR3 DNA sequence: TGCGCCAGCAGTAGTTCCGGGACAAACCAAGAGACCCAGTACTTC. This translates into CASSSSGTNQETQYF.

The CDR3 coding sequence is TGTGCCAGCAGCCAAGCGACAGGGTTCACTGAAGCTTTCTTT. It is translated as CASSQATGFTEAFF. The chain couples TRBV14 to TRBJ1-1; the match to TRBD1 covers 7 bases. This CDR3 region has 14 residues. Germline lookup yields CDR1 SGHDN and CDR2 FVKESK. Germline trimming cut 1 base from V and 4 bases from J; bases unmatched to any gene: 3.

V usage is TRBV5-4 and J usage is TRBJ2-3; 12 bases are a match to TRBD2. Per germline, CDR1 SGHNT and CDR2 YYREEE (reference sequence). Trimming took 3 bases from V and 1 from J; bases not matched to a gene: 3. The CDR3 runs 16 residues. This CDR3 is CASSYLAGGGTDTQYF. The CDR3 coding sequence is TGTGCCAGCAGCTACCTAGCGGGGGGGGGCACAGATACGCAGTATTTT.

The chain joins TRBV29-1 to TRBJ1-2, with no clear D. Germline CDR1 and CDR2: SQVTM and ANQGSEA. The CDR3 has 11 amino acids. V lost 3 bases and J lost 0, with 2 bases in between. For the CDR3, the DNA is TGCAGCGTTGACGCTAACTATGGCTACACCTTC. This translates into CSVDANYGYTF.

V usage is TRBV19 and J usage is TRBJ2-7; tentative D call: TRBD1 (5 bases). Germline-derived CDR1 and CDR2 are LNHDA and SQIVND (reference sequence). The length of the CDR3 is 16 residues. Trimming took 5 bases from V and 1 from J, leaving 18 bases between them. Here the CDR3 reads CASSSPSAGRSYEQYF. As DNA, the CDR3 is TGTGCCAGTAGTTCCCCGTCGGCAGGGCGATCCTACGAGCAGTACTTC.

This chain links TRBV12-3 or TRBV12-4 with TRBJ1-1; a weak D match, TRBD1 (6 bases). CDR3 length: 13 amino acids. The ends were cut back, 2 bases at V and 4 bases at J, with 8 bases in the middle. CDR3 in amino acids: CASSLRGGTEAFF. The DNA of the CDR3 is TGTGCCAGCAGTTTAAGAGGGGGCACTGAAGCTTTCTTT.

This chain connects TRBV30 to TRBJ1-6; tentative D call: TRBD1 (5 bases). The CDR3 runs 14 residues. Per the germline V gene, CDR1 is GTSNPN and CDR2 is SVGIG (reference sequence). Trimming left V 7 bases short and J 7 bases short, with 17 bases between. CDR3 in amino acids: CASGGDLGNSPLHF. The CDR3 coding sequence is TGTGCCTCGGGAGGGGACCTGGGAAATTCACCCCTCCACTTT. Variable domain in full (rest from reference TRBV30 and TRBJ1-6): SQTIHQWPATLVQPVGSPLSLECTVEGTSNPNLYWYRQAAGRGLQLLFYSVGIGQISSEVPQNLSASRPQDRQFILSSKKLLLSDSGFYLCASGGDLGNSPLHFGNGTRLTVT.